Given below is one TCR beta chain in context. What it recognizes is unknown. This sample was taken from a study of cytomegalovirus exposure and HLA in healthy donors. General study results and limits: Cytomegalovirus association was assigned to approximately 180 TCR beta chains.

This CDR3 is built from 16 residues. Germline-derived CDR1 and CDR2 are SGHVS and FNYEAQ. V lost 5 bases and J 5 bases, leaving 21 bases between the germline ends. PCR was performed using 60 Vbeta and 13 Jbeta primers. Data came from immunoSEQ multiplex PCR; TCRdb stores just in-frame clones and leaves some out. This sample yields around 280,000 clones, of which about 90% are seen a single time; roughly 2% belongs to the top ten. V is TRBV7-6 and J is TRBJ1-1; a weak D match, TRBD1 (6 bases). This TCR derives from a woman aged 18-35 years in good health and CMV-seronegative. The sample was PBMCs. Here the CDR3 reads CASSPGQGTGLTEAFF. CDR3 nucleotides: TGTGCCAGCAGCCCAGGCCAGGGGACCGGACTTACTGAAGCTTTCTTT. Variable domain in full (rest from reference TRBV7-6 and TRBJ1-1): GAGVSQSPRYKVTKRGQDVALRCDPISGHVSLYWYRQALGQGPEFLTYFNYEAQQDKSGLPNDRFSAERPEGSISTLTIQRTEQRDSAMYRCASSPGQGTGLTEAFFGQGTRLTVV.